This TCR beta chain originates from a study of PD-1 blockade in classical Hodgkin lymphoma. About the research overall: Patients got intravenous nivolumab 3 mg/kg every 2 weeks. Study-level results: Partial responders and progressors had significantly lower baseline TCR diversity. With respect to the repertoire differences, their causes, possibly disease activity or prior therapy, remain undefined.

Germline V gives CDR1 SGHVS, CDR2 FNYEAQ. This CDR3 is built from 17 residues. With 2 bases clipped from V and 4 bases from J, the junction kept 10 bases outside the gene matches. Every patient had relapsed following autologous stem cell transplantation, and cohorts differed in brentuximab vedotin exposure. Method: immunoSEQ multiplex PCR; TCRdb's copy keeps in-frame clones and lacks some. The data contain 100,000 or so clones, around 89% of them singletons. This clone showed up just once. As yet, its antigen is unknown. Sequencing was performed on peripheral blood mononuclear cells (PBMCs), taken before the second cycle of nivolumab. The chain is built from TRBV7-6 and TRBJ2-7, with 11 bases lining up with TRBD2. The source of this sequence is a human donor with classical Hodgkin lymphoma. CDR3 bases: TGTGCCAGCAGCTTAAAAGAGTTAGCGGGGGGGACTTACGAGCAGTACTTC. Its protein is CASSLKELAGGTYEQYF.